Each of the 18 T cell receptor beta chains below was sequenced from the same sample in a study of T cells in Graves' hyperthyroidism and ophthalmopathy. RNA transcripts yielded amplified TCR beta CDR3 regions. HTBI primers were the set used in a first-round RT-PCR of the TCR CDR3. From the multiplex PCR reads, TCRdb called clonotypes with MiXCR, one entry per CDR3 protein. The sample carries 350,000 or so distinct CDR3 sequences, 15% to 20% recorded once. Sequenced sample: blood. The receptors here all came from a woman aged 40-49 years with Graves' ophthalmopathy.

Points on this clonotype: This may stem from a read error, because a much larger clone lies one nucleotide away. CDR3: CASSEVMVGELFF. CDR3 in DNA: TGTGCCAGCAGTGAAGTGATGGTCGGGGAGCTGTTTTTT. The rearrangement joins TRBV2 to TRBJ2-2, with D hard to call. The CDR3 sequence is 13 residues long. CDR1 is SNHLY and CDR2 is FYNNEI in the germline V gene. Trimming took off 1 base at V and 7 bases at J, with 7 bases between the two ends. Full variable domain (remainder filled in from reference TRBV2 and TRBJ2-2): EPEVTQTPSHQVTQMGQEVILRCVPISNHLYFYWYRQILGQKVEFLVSFYNNEISEKSEIFDDQFSVERPDGSNFTLKIRSTKLEDSAMYFCASSEVMVGELFFGEGSRLTVL.

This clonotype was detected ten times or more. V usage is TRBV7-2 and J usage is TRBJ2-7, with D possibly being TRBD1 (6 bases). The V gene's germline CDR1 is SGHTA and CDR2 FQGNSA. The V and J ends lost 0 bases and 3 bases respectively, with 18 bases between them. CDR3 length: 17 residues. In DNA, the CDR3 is TGTGCCAGCAGCTTAGCGTCGGTAGGGGGAGTAGACTACGAGCAGTACTTC. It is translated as CASSLASVGGVDYEQYF.

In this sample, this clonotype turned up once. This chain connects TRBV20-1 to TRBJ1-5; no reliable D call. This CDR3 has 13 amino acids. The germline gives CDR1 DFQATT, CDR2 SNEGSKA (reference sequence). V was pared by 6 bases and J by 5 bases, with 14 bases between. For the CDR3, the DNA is TGCAGTGCCATCGACAACTTCGATCAGCCCCAGCATTTT. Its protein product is CSAIDNFDQPQHF.

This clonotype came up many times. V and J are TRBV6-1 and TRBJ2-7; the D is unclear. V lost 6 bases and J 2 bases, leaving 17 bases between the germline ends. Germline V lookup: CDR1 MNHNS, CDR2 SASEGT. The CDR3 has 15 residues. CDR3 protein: CASSPTAGSTYEQYF. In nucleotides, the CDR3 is TGTGCCAGCAGCCCTACTGCCGGCAGTACCTACGAGCAGTACTTC.

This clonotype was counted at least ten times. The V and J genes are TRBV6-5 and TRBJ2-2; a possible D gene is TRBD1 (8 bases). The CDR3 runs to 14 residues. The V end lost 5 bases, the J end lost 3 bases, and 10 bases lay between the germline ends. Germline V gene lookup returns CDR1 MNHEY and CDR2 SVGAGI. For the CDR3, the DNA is TGTGCCAGCAGTACAGGGGGGGACACCGGGGAGCTGTTTTTT. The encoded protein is CASSTGGDTGELFF.

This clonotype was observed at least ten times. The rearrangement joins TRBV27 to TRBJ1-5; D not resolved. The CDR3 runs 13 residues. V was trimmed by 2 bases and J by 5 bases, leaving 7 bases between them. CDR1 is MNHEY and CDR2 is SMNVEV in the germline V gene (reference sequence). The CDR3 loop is CASSLTGYQPQHF. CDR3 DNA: TGTGCCAGCAGTTTAACCGGATATCAGCCCCAGCATTTT.

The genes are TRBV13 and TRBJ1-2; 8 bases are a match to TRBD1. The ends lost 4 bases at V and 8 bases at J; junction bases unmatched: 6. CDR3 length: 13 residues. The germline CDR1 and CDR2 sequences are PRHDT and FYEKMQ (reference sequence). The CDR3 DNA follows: TGTGCCAGCAGCTACGGACAGGGCGGGGGCTACACCTTC. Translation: CASSYGQGGGYTF. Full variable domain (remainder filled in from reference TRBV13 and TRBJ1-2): AAGVIQSPRHLIKEKRETATLKCYPIPRHDTVYWYQQGPGQDPQFLISFYEKMQSDKGSIPDRFSAQQFSDYHSELNMSSLELGDSALYFCASSYGQGGGYTFGSGTRLTVV.

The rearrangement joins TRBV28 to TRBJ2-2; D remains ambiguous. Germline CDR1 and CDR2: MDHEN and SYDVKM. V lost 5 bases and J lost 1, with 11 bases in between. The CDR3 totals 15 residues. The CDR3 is CASSPTIGNTGELFF. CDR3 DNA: TGTGCCAGCAGTCCAACAATCGGGAACACCGGGGAGCTGTTTTTT.

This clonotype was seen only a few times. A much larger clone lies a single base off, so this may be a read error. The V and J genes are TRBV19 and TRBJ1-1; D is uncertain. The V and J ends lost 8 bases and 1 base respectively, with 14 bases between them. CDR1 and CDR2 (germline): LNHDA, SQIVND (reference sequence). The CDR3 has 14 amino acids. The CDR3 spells CASGTNFGNTEAFF. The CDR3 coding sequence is TGTGCCAGTGGTACAAATTTTGGGAACACTGAAGCTTTCTTT.

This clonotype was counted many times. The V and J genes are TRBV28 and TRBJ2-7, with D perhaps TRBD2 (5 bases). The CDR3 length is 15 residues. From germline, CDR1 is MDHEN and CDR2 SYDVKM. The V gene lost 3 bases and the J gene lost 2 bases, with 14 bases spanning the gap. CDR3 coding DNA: TGTGCCAGCAGTTTCCTGGGCGGGCCTACCTACGAGCAGTACTTC. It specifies CASSFLGGPTYEQYF.

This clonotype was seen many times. CDR3 in amino acids: CASSVGRLAGLGEQYF. The CDR3 region has the DNA TGTGCCAGCAGCGTAGGGCGACTAGCGGGGCTTGGGGAGCAGTACTTC. V usage is TRBV9 and J usage is TRBJ2-7, with 11 bases lining up with TRBD2. V gave up 0 bases and J gave up 7 bases; unmatched junction bases: 9. Germline CDR1 reads SGDLS; CDR2 reads YYNGEE. This CDR3 is 16 amino acids long.

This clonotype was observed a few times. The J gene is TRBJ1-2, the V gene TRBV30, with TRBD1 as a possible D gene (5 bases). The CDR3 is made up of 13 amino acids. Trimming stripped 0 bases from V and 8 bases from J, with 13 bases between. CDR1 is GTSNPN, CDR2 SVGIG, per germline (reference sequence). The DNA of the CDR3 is TGTGCCTGGAGTGTAGGCAGGGATTACGGCTACACCTTC. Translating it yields CAWSVGRDYGYTF.

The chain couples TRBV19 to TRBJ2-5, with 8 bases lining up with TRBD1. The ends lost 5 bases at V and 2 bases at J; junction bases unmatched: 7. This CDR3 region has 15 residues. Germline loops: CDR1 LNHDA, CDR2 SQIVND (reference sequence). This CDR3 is CASSAKDRAQETQYF. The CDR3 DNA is TGTGCCAGTAGTGCAAAGGACAGGGCTCAAGAGACCCAGTACTTC.

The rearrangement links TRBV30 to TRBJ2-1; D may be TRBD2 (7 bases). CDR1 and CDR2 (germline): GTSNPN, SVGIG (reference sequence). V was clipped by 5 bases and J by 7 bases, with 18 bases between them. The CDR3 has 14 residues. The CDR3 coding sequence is TGTGCCTGGGGTTTAAAGGGGGGAGGGAATGAGCAGTTCTTC. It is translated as CAWGLKGGGNEQFF.

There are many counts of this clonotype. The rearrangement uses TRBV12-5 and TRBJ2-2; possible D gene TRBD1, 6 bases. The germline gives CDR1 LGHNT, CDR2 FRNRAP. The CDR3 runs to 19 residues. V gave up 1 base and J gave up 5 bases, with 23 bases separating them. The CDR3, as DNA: TGTGCTAGTGGTTTGGGAACAGGGATTCAGTTGGTGTGGACCGGGGAGCTGTTTTTT. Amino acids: CASGLGTGIQLVWTGELFF.

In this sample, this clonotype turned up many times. The CDR3 loop reads CAWRQNTEAFF. The CDR3 nucleotides read TGTGCCTGGAGACAGAACACTGAAGCTTTCTTT. V is TRBV30 and J is TRBJ1-1, with unresolved D. V was trimmed by 3 bases and J by 1 base, leaving 3 bases between them. The germline CDR1 and CDR2 sequences are GTSNPN and SVGIG (reference sequence). CDR3 length equals 11 residues.

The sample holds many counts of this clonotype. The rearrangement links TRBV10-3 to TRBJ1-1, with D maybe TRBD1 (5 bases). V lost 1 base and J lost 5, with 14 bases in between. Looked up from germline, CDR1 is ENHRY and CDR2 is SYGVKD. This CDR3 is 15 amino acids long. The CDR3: CAISELRGVRTEAFF. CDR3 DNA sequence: TGTGCCATCAGTGAGTTGAGAGGGGTGAGGACTGAAGCTTTCTTT.

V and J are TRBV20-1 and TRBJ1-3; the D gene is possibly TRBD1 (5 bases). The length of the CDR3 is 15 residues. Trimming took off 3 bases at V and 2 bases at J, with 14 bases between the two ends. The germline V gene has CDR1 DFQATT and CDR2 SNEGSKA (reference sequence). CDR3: CSASSGSIAGNTIYF. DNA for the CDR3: TGCAGTGCTAGTTCAGGGTCTATCGCTGGAAACACCATATATTTT.